This T cell receptor (beta chain) was observed in a study of human T cells and chemical hapten exposure. Overall study: The patients, most of them female, presented with alopecia areata, totalis or universalis.

This CDR3 contains 15 residues. Trimming took off 1 base at V and 5 bases at J, with 12 bases between the two ends. In germline, CDR1 is SGHKS, CDR2 YYEKEE (reference sequence). Documented time point: pre-sensitization, week 0. The treatment is: therapeutic diphenylcyclopropenone sensitization with weekly scalp DPC. This clonotype was counted ten times or more. Each CDR3 protein is one row after TCRdb ran MiXCR on the RACE reads. The sample records approximately 370,000 distinct CDR3 sequences, around 5.5% being singletons. The receptor was derived from a woman aged 18-30 years with alopecia areata. Some clones in this sample may be carry-over from other donors' samples. Sequenced here: whole blood, sampled in connection with sensitization to the hapten diphenylcyclopropenone (DPC). The V call is TRBV5-5, the J call TRBJ1-4; no reliable D call. The DNA of the CDR3 is TGTGCCAGCAGCTTGATCAGTGGCGCCAATGAAAAACTGTTTTTT. Residues: CASSLISGANEKLFF. The full variable domain, with the rest looked up from reference TRBV5-5 and TRBJ1-4, is DAGVTQSPTHLIKTRGQQVTLRCSPISGHKSVSWYQQVLGQGPQFIFQYYEKEERGRGNFPDRFSARQFPNYSSELNVNALLLGDSALYLCASSLISGANEKLFFGSGTQLSVL.